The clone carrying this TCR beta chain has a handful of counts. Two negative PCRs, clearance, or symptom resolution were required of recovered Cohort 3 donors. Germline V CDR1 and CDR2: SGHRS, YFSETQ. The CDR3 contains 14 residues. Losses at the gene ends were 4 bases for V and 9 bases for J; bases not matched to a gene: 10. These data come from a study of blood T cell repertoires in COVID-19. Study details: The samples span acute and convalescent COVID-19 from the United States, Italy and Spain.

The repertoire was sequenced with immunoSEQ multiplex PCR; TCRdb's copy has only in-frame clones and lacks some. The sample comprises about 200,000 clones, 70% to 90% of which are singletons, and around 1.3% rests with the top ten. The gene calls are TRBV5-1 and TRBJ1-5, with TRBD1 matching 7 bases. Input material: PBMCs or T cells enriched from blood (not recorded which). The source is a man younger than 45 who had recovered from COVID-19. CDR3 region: CASSAQGPEGPQHF. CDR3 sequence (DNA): TGCGCCAGCAGCGCACAGGGGCCGGAGGGGCCCCAGCATTTT. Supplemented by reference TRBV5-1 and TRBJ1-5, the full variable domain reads KAGVTQTPRYLIKTRGQQVTLSCSPISGHRSVSWYQQTPGQGLQFLFEYFSETQRNKGNFPGRFSGRQFSNSRSEMNVSTLELGDSALYLCASSAQGPEGPQHFGDGTRLSIL.